A single sample gave rise to the 14 T cell receptor gamma chains below, sequenced in a study of Vδ1+ human thymocytes. Study results and limitations: Highly polyclonal TRG and TRD repertoires with Gaussian CDR3 length distributions appeared in thymus.

Extracted RNA was reverse transcribed into cDNA. The CDR3 regions were amplified by multiplex PCR from V-gene primers to a constant-region primer. TCRdb reprocessed the multiplex PCR reads using CATT. The data contain approximately 7,000 gamma-chain clones, 42% of them singletons. No cognate antigen is known for these TCRs. The sample consisted of Vdelta1+ gamma-delta thymocytes from the thymus. The subset denotes: FACS-sorted CD3+ TCRalphabeta- TCRVdelta1+ TCRVdelta2- thymocytes. These receptors were collected from a boy in the first two years of life who had congenital heart surgery.

This chain joins TRGV8 and TRGJ1 or TRGJ2. With 4 bases clipped from V and 5 bases from J, the junction kept 8 bases outside the gene matches. CDR1 is VENAVY and CDR2 is YDSYNSRV in the germline V gene. The CDR3 spans 13 residues. The CDR3 sequence is CATWDQEDYKKLF. CDR3 sequence (DNA): TGTGCCACCTGGGACCAAGAGGATTATAAGAAACTCTTT.

The J gene call is TRGJ1 or TRGJ2, but no V gene call exists. There are 14 residues in the CDR3. CDR3 region: CATCDTPGYYKKLF. The CDR3 nucleotides are TGTGCCACCTGTGACACGCCGGGCTATTATAAGAAACTCTTT.

The gene calls are TRGV2 and TRGJP1. TCRdb records no J gene; here it was assigned by comparing the DNA to germline. Germline V lookup: CDR1 EGSNGY, CDR2 YDSYNSKV. This CDR3 is built from 15 residues. V dropped 2 bases and J dropped 2; count of bases not matched to a gene: 5. As DNA, the CDR3 is TGTGCCACCTGGGACGTCTCCACCACTGGTTGGTTCAAGATATTT. The encoded protein is CATWDVSTTGWFKIF.

A few counts support this clone. The chain joins TRGV3 to TRGJ1 or TRGJ2. The V gene end was trimmed by 3 bases and the J gene end by 7 bases; junction bases not matched to a gene: 6. This CDR3 has 12 residues. CDR1 and CDR2 (germline): VTNTFY, YDVSTARD (reference sequence). The CDR3 coding sequence is TGTGCCACCTGGGACGGGGTATATAAGAAACTCTTT. Translating gives CATWDGVYKKLF.

The chain is built from TRGV8 and TRGJP. No J gene was available from TCRdb, and it was assigned here by a germline match of the DNA. The CDR3 has 15 residues. V dropped 0 bases and J dropped 9; count of bases not matched to a gene: 2. The germline gives CDR1 VENAVY, CDR2 YDSYNSRV. The CDR3 nucleotides read TGTGCCACCTGGGATAGGGGGTTGGGCAAAAAAATCAAGGTATTT. The encoded protein is CATWDRGLGKKIKVF.

In the case of this clone: The sample carries other DNA sequences with the same CDR3. The chain carries TRGV4 and TRGJ1 or TRGJ2. Because TCRdb records no J gene, it was assigned here through a match of the DNA to germline. The CDR3 is made up of 11 amino acids. Trimming cost V 0 bases and J 12 bases; bases outside gene matches: 5. Per germline, CDR1 EGSTGY and CDR2 YDSYTSSV. The CDR3 sequence is CATWDGPRKLF. The CDR3 nucleotides read TGTGCCACCTGGGATGGGCCGCGGAAACTCTTT.

This clone occurred once. An end of the junction does not agree with germline; a read error may underlie this. The V gene is TRGV3, the J gene TRGJ1 or TRGJ2. The J gene, left out of TCRdb, was set here by checking the DNA against germline. CDR3 length: 12 residues. Per the germline V gene, CDR1 is VTNTFY and CDR2 is YDVSTARD (reference sequence). In nucleotides, the CDR3 is TGTGCCACCGGGGACAGGCTGGCTAAGAAACTCTTT. The encoded protein is CATGDRLAKKLF.

The rearrangement links TRGV4 to TRGJ1 or TRGJ2. Here the J gene came from matching the DNA to germline, since TCRdb omits it. The length of the CDR3 is 14 residues. V shed 2 bases and J 0 bases; nucleotides not matched to a gene: 4. In germline, CDR1 is EGSTGY, CDR2 YDSYTSSV. CDR3 coding DNA: TGTGCCACCTGGGATGTTCCGAATTATTATAAGAAACTCTTT. Protein: CATWDVPNYYKKLF.

In the case of this clone: The same CDR3 also results from other DNA sequences found in this sample. The J gene is TRGJ1 or TRGJ2, the V gene TRGV5. Since TCRdb gives no J gene, matching the DNA to germline was used here to assign it. Germline V gene data show CDR1 as VINAFY and CDR2 as YDVSNSKD. The CDR3 runs to 15 residues. V lost 0 bases and J lost 0; bases outside the gene matches: 5. The CDR3 DNA is TGTGCCACCTGGGACAGGCCACCGAATTATTATAAGAAACTCTTT. Protein sequence: CATWDRPPNYYKKLF.

This clone was seen only a few times. The chain uses TRGV5 and TRGJ1 or TRGJ2. With 0 bases clipped from V and 9 bases from J, the junction kept 5 bases outside the gene matches. CDR1 and CDR2 from the germline V gene are VINAFY and YDVSNSKD. This CDR3 contains 12 residues. The CDR3 bases are TGTGCCACCTGGGACAGGCCCGTTAAGAAACTCTTT. Translating it yields CATWDRPVKKLF.

The J gene was identified as TRGJ1 or TRGJ2, and no V gene was called. This CDR3 contains 12 residues. CDR3 amino acids: CATFDYRYKKLF. The DNA for the CDR3 is TGTGCCACCTTTGATTACCGGTATAAGAAACTCTTT.

This clone was detected once. This sequence joins TRGV8 and TRGJP2. In the absence of a J gene in TCRdb, the DNA was matched to germline to assign it here. Trimming at V came to 3 bases and at J to 3 bases, leaving 10 bases not matched to a gene. Germline V gene sequence: CDR1 VENAVY, CDR2 YDSYNSRV. The CDR3 runs to 16 residues. CDR3 DNA: TGTGCCACCTGGGATTTGAATGGGGGTAGTGATTGGATCAAGACGTTT. Translation gives CATWDLNGGSDWIKTF.

This clone has more than one count but fewer than ten. Other nucleotide sequences from this sample produce the same CDR3. The V gene is TRGV9, the J gene TRGJ1 or TRGJ2. V trimming: 3 bases; J trimming: 3 bases; junction bases outside the gene matches: 5. This CDR3 has 13 amino acids. Germline values: CDR1 GITISATS, CDR2 ISYDGTV (reference sequence). The CDR3 DNA reads as TGTGCCTTGTGGGAGTTCCTTTATTATAAGAAACTCTTT. The encoded protein is CALWEFLYYKKLF.

About this clone: A much larger clone is a single base away; this may be a read error. Other DNA sequences in the same sample also yield this CDR3. J is TRGJ1 or TRGJ2 and V is TRGV9. The CDR3 consists of 11 residues. Per the germline V gene, CDR1 is GITISATS and CDR2 is ISYDGTV (reference sequence). The DNA of the CDR3 is TGCGCCTTGTGGGAGGTGCGAAAGAAACTCTTT. Translating it yields CALWEVRKKLF.